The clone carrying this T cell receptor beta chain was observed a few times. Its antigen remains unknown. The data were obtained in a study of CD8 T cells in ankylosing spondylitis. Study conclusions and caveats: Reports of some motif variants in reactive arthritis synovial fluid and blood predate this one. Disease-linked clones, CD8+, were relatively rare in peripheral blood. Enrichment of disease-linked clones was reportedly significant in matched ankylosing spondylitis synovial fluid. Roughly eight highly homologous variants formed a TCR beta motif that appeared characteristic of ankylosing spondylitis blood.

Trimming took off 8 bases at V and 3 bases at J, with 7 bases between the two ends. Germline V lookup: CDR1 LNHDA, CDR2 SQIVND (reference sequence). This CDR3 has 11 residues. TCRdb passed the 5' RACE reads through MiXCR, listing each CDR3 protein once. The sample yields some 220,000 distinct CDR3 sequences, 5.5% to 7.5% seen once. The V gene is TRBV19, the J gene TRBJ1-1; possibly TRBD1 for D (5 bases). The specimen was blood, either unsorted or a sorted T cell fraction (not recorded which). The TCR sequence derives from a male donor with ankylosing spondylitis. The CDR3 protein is CASVGDTEAFF. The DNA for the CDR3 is TGTGCCAGTGTGGGGGACACTGAAGCTTTCTTT.